What follows describes a single TCR beta chain. Its antigen is unknown. The sample comes from a study of cytomegalovirus exposure and HLA in healthy donors. Study conclusions and caveats: V- and J-gene trimming of TCR beta was linked (in a later analysis) to a missense DCLRE1C variant.

PCR employed 60 Vbeta and 13 Jbeta primers. The data were produced by immunoSEQ multiplex PCR, yet TCRdb's version contains in-frame clones alone and is incomplete. The table lists 110,000 to 150,000 clones, 75% to 80% of them singletons, with 1.7% in the top ten. Trimming took 10 bases from V and 4 from J; bases not matched to a gene: 7. Germline-derived CDR1 and CDR2 are MNHEY and SMNVEV (reference sequence). The CDR3 is 13 amino acids. The V and J genes are TRBV27 and TRBJ1-2; 9 bases are a match to TRBD1. The sequence came from a woman in her thirties in good health and CMV-seronegative. The specimen sequenced was PBMCs. CDR3 DNA sequence: TGTGCCACCAGAACAGGGGGCGGCTATGGCTACACCTTC. It translates to CATRTGGGYGYTF.